The 13 T cell receptor beta chains below come from one sample, sequenced in a study of radiotherapy plus CTLA-4 blockade in lung cancer (dated by TCRdb to 2016 to 2019). The library was prepared using the immunoSEQ multiplex PCR assay. Here the immuneACCESS table is served through TCRdb, limited to in-frame sequences with V and J called. Missing clones are a known gap in these copies; in checked studies unresolved V genes cover under half, and the rest lacks a known reason. For this sample there are 65,000 to 90,000 clones; around nine tenths appear just once. Together, the top ten hold about 38% of the sample. The sample here was peripheral blood, taken from a patient treated with radiotherapy plus ipilimumab. The receptors stem from a human donor with non-small cell lung cancer that progressed on radiotherapy plus ipilimumab.

The chain employs TRBV14 and TRBJ1-2; no definite D call. Between the trimmed V and J ends, which lost 0 bases and 8 bases, there was a span of 16 bases. This CDR3 is 15 amino acids long. CDR1 SGHDN and CDR2 FVKESK come from the germline V gene. DNA for the CDR3: TGTGCCAGCAGCCAAGATCTTGTGGCTATTGAGGGCTACACCTTC. Encoded protein: CASSQDLVAIEGYTF.

There are a few counts of this clone. The chain uses TRBV5-1 and TRBJ2-3; 7 bases map to TRBD2. This CDR3 has 14 residues. V lost 2 bases and J lost 4; bases outside the gene matches: 4. Germline V lookup: CDR1 SGHRS, CDR2 YFSETQ. The CDR3 region has the DNA TGCGCCAGCAGCTTCGGGGGGATGGCAGATACGCAGTATTTT. Protein product: CASSFGGMADTQYF.

The chain carries TRBV7-3 and TRBJ2-2; D remains ambiguous. The CDR3 length is 15 residues. V lost 2 bases to trimming and J lost 2 bases, with 9 bases between them. The germline CDR1 and CDR2 sequences are SGHTA and FQGTGA. CDR3 bases: TGTGCCAGCAGCTTACTGGCCTCTAACACCGGGGAGCTGTTTTTT. Its translation: CASSLLASNTGELFF.

DNA of the CDR3: TGTGCCAGCAGAATCGGGCCTTCCAATCAGCCCCAGCATTTT. The encoded protein is CASRIGPSNQPQHF. The chain uses TRBV6-6 and TRBJ1-5; D gene ambiguous. Germline values: CDR1 MNHNY, CDR2 SVGAGI (reference sequence). V lost 6 bases and J lost 3, with 12 bases in between. The CDR3 length is 14 residues.

The CDR3, as DNA: TGTGCCAGCAGTAACCGGAGGGGAACCTACGAGCAGTACGTC. It is translated as CASSNRRGTYEQYV. This chain links TRBV2 with TRBJ2-7, with D tentatively TRBD2 (6 bases). The V gene lost 5 bases and the J gene lost 2 bases, with 13 bases spanning the gap. Germline V lookup: CDR1 SNHLY, CDR2 FYNNEI. The CDR3 runs to 14 residues.

This clone was observed a handful of times. This chain links TRBV7-9 with TRBJ1-1; perhaps TRBD1 as D (6 bases). This CDR3 region has 14 residues. The germline V and J ends were trimmed by 7 bases and 0 bases, with 12 bases remaining between them. CDR1 is SEHNR, CDR2 FQNEAQ, per germline (reference sequence). CDR3 loop: CASKPDSMNTEAFF. CDR3 sequence (DNA): TGTGCCAGCAAACCGGACAGCATGAACACTGAAGCTTTCTTT.

The CDR3 region is CASSRLVVVRGAPATNEKLFF. In DNA, the CDR3 is TGCGCCAGCAGCCGTCTCGTTGTAGTCCGGGGGGCCCCCGCAACTAATGAAAAACTGTTTTTT. V is TRBV4-1 and J is TRBJ1-4; a possible D gene is TRBD1 (6 bases). The CDR3 spans 21 residues. CDR1 is MGHRA, CDR2 YSYEKL, per germline. V was clipped by 4 bases and J by 0 bases, with 27 bases between them.

The chain links TRBV27 to TRBJ2-1; the D is unclear. The V gene's germline CDR1 is MNHEY and CDR2 SMNVEV (reference sequence). The CDR3 length is 14 residues. The V end lost 5 bases, the J end lost 6 bases, and 14 bases lay between the germline ends. CDR3 DNA sequence: TGTGCCAGCAGTGTAATACCCCCCGGCAATGAGCAGTTCTTC. Translation gives CASSVIPPGNEQFF.

This chain connects TRBV9 to TRBJ2-2; possibly TRBD2 for D (5 bases). Germline lookup yields CDR1 SGDLS and CDR2 YYNGEE. Between the trimmed V and J ends, which lost 0 bases and 5 bases, there was a span of 11 bases. The CDR3 consists of 15 residues. The CDR3 loop is CASSVAGKPTGELFF. DNA of the CDR3: TGTGCCAGCAGCGTAGCCGGGAAACCGACCGGGGAGCTGTTTTTT.

V gene TRBV2 combines with J gene TRBJ1-1; D gene uncertain. CDR3 length: 14 amino acids. Looked up from germline, CDR1 is SNHLY and CDR2 is FYNNEI. V was clipped by 3 bases and J by 6 bases, with 14 bases between them. The CDR3 spells CASSDSALSAEAFF. The CDR3 DNA sequence: TGTGCCAGCAGTGACTCGGCCCTTAGCGCTGAAGCTTTCTTT.

This chain connects TRBV19 to TRBJ2-7; D is undetermined. The CDR3 length is 14 residues. V was trimmed by 6 bases and J by 0 bases, leaving 12 bases between them. The V gene's germline CDR1 is LNHDA and CDR2 SQIVND (reference sequence). CDR3 sequence (DNA): TGTGCCAGTAGGGACGCGCTATACTCCTACGAGCAGTACTTC. Protein sequence: CASRDALYSYEQYF.

The CDR3 DNA follows: TGTGCCAGCAGTCTTTATGCGGGGGGTCCAAGTTACTTCTTC. Its translation: CASSLYAGGPSYFF. The rearrangement uses TRBV28 and TRBJ2-1; the match to TRBD2 covers 8 bases. V lost 5 bases, J lost 16 bases, and 16 bases stayed unmatched. CDR1 is MDHEN, CDR2 SYDVKM, per germline. The CDR3 sequence is 14 residues long.

The J gene is TRBJ1-2, the V gene TRBV27; D may be TRBD1 (6 bases). This CDR3 comprises 15 residues. Germline assignment: CDR1 MNHEY and CDR2 SMNVEV (reference sequence). V was pared by 2 bases and J by 3 bases, with 13 bases between. CDR3 sequence: CASSLNWGGDYGYTF. CDR3 bases: TGTGCCAGCAGTTTAAACTGGGGGGGCGACTATGGCTACACCTTC.